Shown below are 18 T cell receptor beta chains from a single sample sequenced in a study of blood T cell repertoires in COVID-19. Assay: immunoSEQ multiplex PCR; the TCRdb copy retains only in-frame clones and omits some. Of approximately 160,000 clones in the sample, around 81% are singletons; the top ten hold around 5.9%. Material: PBMCs or T cells enriched from blood (not recorded which). The receptor source for this set is a man aged 40-55 years who had recovered from COVID-19.

The rearrangement uses TRBV13 and TRBJ2-3, with TRBD2 identical over 8 bases. The junction had 13 bases not matched to a gene; V was cut back by 5 bases and J by 0 bases. This CDR3 is built from 18 residues. Germline assignment: CDR1 PRHDT and CDR2 FYEKMQ (reference sequence). CDR3 sequence reads: CASSREGRGEYSTDTQYF. In nucleotides, the CDR3 is TGTGCCAGCAGCCGAGAGGGGCGGGGGGAGTATAGCACAGATACGCAGTATTTT.

The rearrangement joins TRBV7-3 to TRBJ2-7, with TRBD1 identical over 9 bases. Unmatched junction bases numbered 13, after V lost 6 bases and J lost 4 bases. CDR3 size: 16 residues. Looked up from germline, CDR1 is SGHTA and CDR2 is FQGTGA. The CDR3 DNA is TGTGCCAGCAGTTTCTCCGGGACAGGGTACTTATACGAGCAGTACTTC. This codes for CASSFSGTGYLYEQYF. Drawing the rest from reference TRBV7-3 and TRBJ2-7, the complete variable domain is GAGVSQTPSNKVTEKGKYVELRCDPISGHTALYWYRQSLGQGPEFLIYFQGTGAADDSGLPNDRFFAVRPEGSVSTLKIQRTERGDSAVYLCASSFSGTGYLYEQYFGPGTRLTVT.

This rearrangement joins TRBV7-9 to TRBJ1-5; 8 bases map to TRBD1. The germline CDR1 and CDR2 sequences are SEHNR and FQNEAQ (reference sequence). This CDR3 has 16 residues. V gave up 5 bases and J gave up 4 bases; unmatched junction bases: 10. The CDR3 loop is CASSPLAGGLNQPQHF. The DNA for the CDR3 is TGTGCCAGCAGCCCTTTGGCAGGGGGCTTAAATCAGCCCCAGCATTTT.

The rearrangement joins TRBV30 to TRBJ1-2, with D perhaps TRBD1 (5 bases). V lost 7 bases, J lost 4 bases, and 16 bases lay in between. The CDR3 covers 13 residues. CDR1 and CDR2 (germline): GTSNPN, SVGIG (reference sequence). DNA of the CDR3: TGTGCCTTTTCCACCGACAGACCCTATGGCTACACCTTC. Translation: CAFSTDRPYGYTF.

This chain uses TRBV5-8 with TRBJ2-5; D is ambiguous. Germline lookup yields CDR1 SGHTS and CDR2 YDEGEE. CDR3 length: 14 residues. The germline V and J ends were trimmed by 2 bases and 1 base, with 9 bases remaining between them. In DNA, the CDR3 is TGTGCCAGCAGCTTATACCATAGCCAAGAGACCCAGTACTTC. This translates into CASSLYHSQETQYF.

The J gene is TRBJ2-2, the V gene TRBV19, with D perhaps TRBD1 (5 bases). The CDR3 spans 14 residues. The germline CDR1 and CDR2 sequences are LNHDA and SQIVND (reference sequence). Between the trimmed V and J ends, which lost 6 bases and 6 bases, there was a span of 14 bases. The DNA of the CDR3 is TGTGCCAGTAGGCCACAGGTTAAGGCCGGGGAGCTGTTTTTT. Translating it yields CASRPQVKAGELFF.

This clone has just one count. The rearrangement joins TRBV24-1 to TRBJ2-1; 7 bases line up with TRBD2. The CDR3 covers 15 residues. Per germline, CDR1 KGHDR and CDR2 SFDVKD. With 3 bases clipped from V and 5 bases from J, the junction kept 6 bases outside the gene matches. CDR3 sequence: CATSDPPTSHNEQFF. The CDR3, as DNA: TGTGCCACCAGTGATCCCCCGACTAGCCACAATGAGCAGTTCTTC.

This clone was observed a handful of times. The gene calls are TRBV9 and TRBJ2-7; 9 bases fit TRBD1. This CDR3 region has 14 residues. V lost 5 bases and J lost 2; bases outside the gene matches: 5. Germline V gives CDR1 SGDLS, CDR2 YYNGEE. The CDR3 loop is CASSVGQGPYEQYF. The CDR3 DNA reads TGTGCCAGCAGTGTGGGACAGGGACCCTACGAGCAGTACTTC.

In its sample, this clone was seen a few times. This chain joins TRBV2 and TRBJ1-5; 8 bases line up with TRBD1. V was clipped by 11 bases and J by 4 bases; unmatched bases: 7. Germline V CDR1 and CDR2: SNHLY, FYNNEI. The CDR3 is 13 amino acids. DNA of the CDR3: TGTGCCGGGAACCGGGACAGGAATCAGCCCCAGCATTTT. Protein: CAGNRDRNQPQHF.

This chain joins TRBV18 and TRBJ2-1, with TRBD2 identical over 13 bases. Germline V gene sequence: CDR1 KGHSH, CDR2 LQKENI. The CDR3 covers 15 residues. The V segment lost 2 bases and the J segment 10 bases; nucleotides outside the gene matches: 5. The CDR3 region is CASSPGLAGDLEQFF. DNA of the CDR3: TGTGCCAGCTCACCAGGACTAGCGGGGGATTTAGAGCAGTTCTTC. The whole variable domain, filled in from reference TRBV18 and TRBJ2-1, reads NAGVMQNPRHLVRRRGQEARLRCSPMKGHSHVYWYRQLPEEGLKFMVYLQKENIIDESGMPKERFSAEFPKEGPSILRIQQVVRGDSAAYFCASSPGLAGDLEQFFGPGTRLTVL.

The gene calls are TRBV28 and TRBJ2-3; D perhaps matches TRBD2 (5 bases). Between the trimmed V and J ends, which lost 1 base and 2 bases, there was a span of 10 bases. CDR1 and CDR2 (germline): MDHEN, SYDVKM. The CDR3 sequence is 15 residues long. CDR3 in amino acids: CASSLLGSVTDTQYF. In DNA, the CDR3 is TGTGCCAGCAGTTTATTGGGTAGCGTCACAGATACGCAGTATTTT.

This chain uses TRBV5-1 with TRBJ1-4; maybe TRBD1 (5 bases). This CDR3 spans 14 amino acids. Deletions cut 2 bases from V and 11 bases from J, with 16 bases between. The germline CDR1 and CDR2 sequences are SGHRS and YFSETQ. DNA of the CDR3: TGCGCCAGCAGCTTCGGGGGGGACTCGATCAAACTGTTTTTT. Its protein is CASSFGGDSIKLFF.

The V call is TRBV6-5, the J call TRBJ2-3; 8 nucleotides line up with TRBD1. Trimming at V came to 8 bases and at J to 1 base, leaving 5 bases not matched to a gene. CDR3 length equals 14 residues. Looked up from germline, CDR1 is MNHEY and CDR2 is SVGAGI. The CDR3 here is CASVKDRGTDTQYF. For the CDR3, the DNA is TGTGCCAGCGTGAAGGACAGGGGCACAGATACGCAGTATTTT.

The rearrangement links TRBV2 to TRBJ2-1, with D hard to call. This CDR3 has 13 amino acids. Between the trimmed V and J ends, which lost 8 bases and 6 bases, there was a span of 14 bases. Germline V lookup: CDR1 SNHLY, CDR2 FYNNEI. CDR3 DNA: TGTGCCAGCTCAGCAGACCGAGGCAATGAGCAGTTCTTC. This translates into CASSADRGNEQFF. Full variable domain (outside the CDR3, taken from reference TRBV2 and TRBJ2-1): EPEVTQTPSHQVTQMGQEVILRCVPISNHLYFYWYRQILGQKVEFLVSFYNNEISEKSEIFDDQFSVERPDGSNFTLKIRSTKLEDSAMYFCASSADRGNEQFFGPGTRLTVL.

This clone is labeled medium-sized. The V and J genes are TRBV5-1 and TRBJ2-2, with a possible D match to TRBD1 (5 bases). The germline V and J ends were trimmed by 0 bases and 5 bases, with 11 bases remaining between them. This CDR3 is 15 amino acids long. Looked up from germline, CDR1 is SGHRS and CDR2 is YFSETQ. The CDR3 DNA reads TGCGCCAGCAGCTTGGGGCCTGCAGGGACCGGGGAGCTGTTTTTT. This gives the protein CASSLGPAGTGELFF.

The CDR3 sequence: CATRRSYEQYV. CDR3 sequence (DNA): TGTGCCACCAGGCGGTCTTACGAGCAGTACGTC. This chain uses TRBV24-1 with TRBJ2-7; no clear D. Trimming pared 7 bases from V and 4 bases from J, leaving 7 bases between. Germline V gene lookup returns CDR1 KGHDR and CDR2 SFDVKD. The CDR3 runs to 11 residues.

A remark on this clone: With a much larger clone just one base away, this may be a read error. The gene calls are TRBV11-2 and TRBJ2-2, with D perhaps matching TRBD2 (6 bases). Germline loops: CDR1 SGHAT, CDR2 FQNNGV. Deletions cut 2 bases from V and 4 bases from J, with 8 bases between. The length of the CDR3 is 14 residues. The CDR3 sequence is CASSLIGGTGELFF. In DNA, the CDR3 is TGTGCCAGCAGCTTAATCGGGGGCACCGGGGAGCTGTTTTTT.

The rearrangement links TRBV6-5 to TRBJ2-1; D possibly corresponds to TRBD1 (6 bases). The CDR3 consists of 14 residues. Germline CDR1 MNHEY, CDR2 SVGAGI. Trimming shortened V by 0 bases and J by 9 bases, and 12 bases separated the two germline ends. Written as DNA, the CDR3 is TGTGCCAGCAGTTACTCTCAGGACAGCCTTGAGCAGTTCTTC. Protein: CASSYSQDSLEQFF.